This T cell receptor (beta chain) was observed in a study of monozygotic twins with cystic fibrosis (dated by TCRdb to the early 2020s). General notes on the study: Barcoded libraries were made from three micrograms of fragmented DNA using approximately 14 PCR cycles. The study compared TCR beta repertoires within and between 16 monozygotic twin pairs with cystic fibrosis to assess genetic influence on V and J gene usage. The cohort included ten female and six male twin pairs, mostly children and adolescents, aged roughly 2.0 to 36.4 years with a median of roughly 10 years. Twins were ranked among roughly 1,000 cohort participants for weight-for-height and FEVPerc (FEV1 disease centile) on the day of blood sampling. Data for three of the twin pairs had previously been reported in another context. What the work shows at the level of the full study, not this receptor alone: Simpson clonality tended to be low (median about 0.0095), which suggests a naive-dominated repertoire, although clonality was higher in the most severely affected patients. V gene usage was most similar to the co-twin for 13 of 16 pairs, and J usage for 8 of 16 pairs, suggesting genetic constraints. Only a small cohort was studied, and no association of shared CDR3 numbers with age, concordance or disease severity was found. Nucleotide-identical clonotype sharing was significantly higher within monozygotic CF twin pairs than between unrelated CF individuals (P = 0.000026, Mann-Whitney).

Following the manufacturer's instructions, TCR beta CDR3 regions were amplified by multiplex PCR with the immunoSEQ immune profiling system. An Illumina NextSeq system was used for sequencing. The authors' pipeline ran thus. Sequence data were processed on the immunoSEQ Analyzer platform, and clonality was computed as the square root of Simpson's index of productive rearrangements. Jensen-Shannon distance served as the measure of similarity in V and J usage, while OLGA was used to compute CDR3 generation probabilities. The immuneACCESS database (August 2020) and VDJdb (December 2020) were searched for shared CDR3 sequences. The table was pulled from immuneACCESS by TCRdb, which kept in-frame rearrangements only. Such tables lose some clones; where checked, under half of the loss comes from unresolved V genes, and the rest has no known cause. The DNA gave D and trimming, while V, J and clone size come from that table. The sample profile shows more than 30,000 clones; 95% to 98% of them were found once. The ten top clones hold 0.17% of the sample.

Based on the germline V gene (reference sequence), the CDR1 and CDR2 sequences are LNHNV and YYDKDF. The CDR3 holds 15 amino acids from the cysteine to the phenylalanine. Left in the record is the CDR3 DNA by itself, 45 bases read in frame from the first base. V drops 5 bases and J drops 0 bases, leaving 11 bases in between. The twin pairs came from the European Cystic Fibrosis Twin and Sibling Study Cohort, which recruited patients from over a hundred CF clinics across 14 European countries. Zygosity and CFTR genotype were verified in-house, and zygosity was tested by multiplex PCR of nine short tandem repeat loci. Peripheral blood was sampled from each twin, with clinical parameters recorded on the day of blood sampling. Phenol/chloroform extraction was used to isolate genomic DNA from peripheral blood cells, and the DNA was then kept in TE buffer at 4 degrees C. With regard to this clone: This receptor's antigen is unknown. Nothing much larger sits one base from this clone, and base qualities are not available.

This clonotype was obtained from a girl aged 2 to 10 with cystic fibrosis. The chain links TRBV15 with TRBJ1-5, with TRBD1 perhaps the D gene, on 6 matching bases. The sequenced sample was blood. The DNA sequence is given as TGTGCCACCAGCGGTTGGACAGTTAGCAATCAGCCCCAGCATTTT. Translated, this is CATSGWTVSNQPQHF.